A single sample is the source of the 13 T cell receptor beta chains below, sequenced in a study of blood T cell repertoires in COVID-19. Assay: immunoSEQ multiplex PCR; the TCRdb copy retains only in-frame clones and omits some. Among roughly 260,000 clones, roughly 88% were seen once, and the ten largest hold roughly 2%. Material: peripheral blood. The receptor source for this set is a woman aged 40 to 50 who had recovered from COVID-19.

The chain uses TRBV6-5 and TRBJ2-5, with a weak D call TRBD2 (5 bases). The CDR3 runs 15 residues. Germline CDR1 reads MNHEY; CDR2 reads SVGAGI. The V gene lost 2 bases and the J gene lost 5 bases, with 15 bases spanning the gap. The CDR3 here is CASSYALVPGETQYF. Written as DNA, the CDR3 is TGTGCCAGCAGTTACGCACTCGTGCCGGGGGAGACCCAGTACTTC.

In the case of this clone: Compared with germline, one end of the junction differs, possibly owing to a read error. This chain links TRBV7-7 with TRBJ2-1; TRBD2 aligns across 11 bases. From germline, CDR1 is SSHAT and CDR2 FNYEAQ (reference sequence). The CDR3 spans 15 residues. DNA of the CDR3: TGTGCTAGCAGCTTAGCGGGAGGGACCTACAATGAGCAGTTCTTC. As protein: CASSLAGGTYNEQFF.

The gene calls are TRBV6-2 or TRBV6-3 and TRBJ2-7, with 10 bases aligning to TRBD1. Germline values: CDR1 MNHEY, CDR2 SVGEGT. J gave up 4 bases and V 5 bases, and 8 bases lay outside the gene matches. This CDR3 has 15 residues. CDR3 nucleotide sequence: TGTGCCAGCAGTCAAGCCGGGACAGGGGAGTACGAGCAGTACTTC. Protein sequence: CASSQAGTGEYEQYF.

The chain carries TRBV28 and TRBJ1-3; D is perhaps TRBD1 (6 bases). The CDR3 runs to 14 residues. V was cut by 5 bases and J by 2 bases, with 10 bases left in between. The germline V gene encodes CDR1 MDHEN and CDR2 SYDVKM. The CDR3 nucleotides are TGTGCCAGCAGTCCTTGGACAGCTGGAAACACCATATATTTT. Translation gives CASSPWTAGNTIYF.

This clone has a handful of counts. The DNA of the CDR3 is TGCGCCAGCAGCCTCCGGGACAGCGTTAACTATGGCTACACCTTC. Its translation: CASSLRDSVNYGYTF. V and J are TRBV5-1 and TRBJ1-2; 7 nucleotides line up with TRBD1. Unmatched junction bases numbered 7, after V lost 4 bases and J lost 1 base. There are 15 residues in the CDR3. From germline, CDR1 is SGHRS and CDR2 YFSETQ.

This rearrangement joins TRBV7-2 to TRBJ2-3; 7 nucleotides line up with TRBD2. Per germline, CDR1 SGHTA and CDR2 FQGNSA. V shed 6 bases and J 1 base; nucleotides not matched to a gene: 4. This CDR3 has 14 amino acids. CDR3 protein: CASRLAGGTDTQYF. The CDR3 nucleotides read TGTGCCAGCAGGCTGGCGGGGGGCACAGATACGCAGTATTTT.

This clone occurred a few times. The gene calls are TRBV10-1 and TRBJ2-7; TRBD1 might be the D (6 bases). Between the trimmed V and J ends, which lost 6 bases and 0 bases, there was a span of 18 bases. The CDR3 contains 16 residues. Germline V gene data show CDR1 as WNHNN and CDR2 as SYGVQD (reference sequence). Here the CDR3 DNA reads TGCGCCAGCAGCCCCACCCGGACAGATAGCTCCTACGAGCAGTACTTC. This sequence encodes CASSPTRTDSSYEQYF.

The V and J genes are TRBV1 and TRBJ2-2; the table assigns TRBD2, which was not confirmed against the DNA. TRBV1 is listed as a pseudogene. The CDR3 contains 15 residues. Here the CDR3 reads CTSREGLAPTGELFF. DNA for the CDR3: TGCACCAGCAGAGAGGGACTAGCGCCCACCGGGGAGCTGTTTTTT.

V gene TRBV7-3 combines with J gene TRBJ2-5, with 8 bases lining up with TRBD2. The length of the CDR3 is 13 residues. Trimming cost V 5 bases and J 5 bases; bases outside gene matches: 4. Germline V gives CDR1 SGHTA, CDR2 FQGTGA. The CDR3 region has the DNA TGTGCCAGCAGCCCCGGGGGGGCGGAGACCCAGTACTTC. As protein: CASSPGGAETQYF.

The chain uses TRBV7-9 and TRBJ1-6, with D possibly being TRBD1 (5 bases). The CDR3 spans 15 residues. V shed 2 bases and J shed 5 bases, with 10 bases lying between them. Germline-derived CDR1 and CDR2 are SEHNR and FQNEAQ (reference sequence). The CDR3, as DNA: TGTGCCAGCAGCTTACGTCAGGGCAATAATTCACCCCTCCACTTT. Its protein is CASSLRQGNNSPLHF. The whole variable domain, remainder taken from reference TRBV7-9 and TRBJ1-6, is DTGVSQNPRHKITKRGQNVTFRCDPISEHNRLYWYRQTLGQGPEFLTYFQNEAQLEKSRLLSDRFSAERPKGSFSTLEIQRTEQGDSAMYLCASSLRQGNNSPLHFGNGTRLTVT.

The chain couples TRBV4-3 to TRBJ2-3, with D perhaps TRBD2 (6 bases). Germline-derived CDR1 and CDR2 are LGHNA and YSLEER. Trimming cost V 0 bases and J 2 bases, with 15 bases left between them. The length of the CDR3 is 17 residues. CDR3 sequence reads: CASSQDPSAGFTDTQYF. The CDR3 DNA reads as TGCGCCAGCAGCCAAGATCCCTCCGCGGGATTCACAGATACGCAGTATTTT.

The chain recombines TRBV7-9 with TRBJ1-4; 8 positions agree with TRBD1. Germline V CDR1 and CDR2: SEHNR, FQNEAQ (reference sequence). The CDR3 contains 15 residues. V was clipped by 5 bases and J by 4 bases; unmatched bases: 6. The CDR3 spells CASSLRGQVNEKLFF. The CDR3 DNA follows: TGTGCCAGCAGCCTTCGGGGACAGGTTAATGAAAAACTGTTTTTT.

This rearrangement joins TRBV5-1 to TRBJ2-7; D unclear. Trimming pared 3 bases from V and 12 bases from J, leaving 13 bases between. The CDR3 is 11 amino acids. In germline, CDR1 is SGHRS, CDR2 YFSETQ. The CDR3 sequence: CASSYGFDMYF. For the CDR3, the DNA is TGCGCCAGCAGCTATGGGTTTGACATGTACTTC.